The present entry profiles one TCR beta chain with its context. The source of the sample is a study of PD-1 blockade in classical Hodgkin lymphoma. The table came from immunoSEQ multiplex PCR; TCRdb's copy has only in-frame clones and leaves some out. The repertoire holds roughly 150,000 clones, with about 78% as singletons. Germline V gene lookup returns CDR1 MDHEN and CDR2 SYDVKM. V lost 6 bases, J lost 3 bases, and 4 bases stayed unmatched. The CDR3 loop spans 14 amino acids. Each patient relapsed following autologous stem cell transplantation, and prior brentuximab vedotin exposure differed. The receptor was isolated from a human donor with classical Hodgkin lymphoma. The chain recombines TRBV28 with TRBJ2-3; 9 positions match TRBD1. Sequences were derived from peripheral blood mononuclear cells (PBMCs), sampled before the second cycle of nivolumab. For the CDR3, the DNA is TGTGCCAGCAGGAGGACAGGGGTTACAGATACGCAGTATTTT. Translating gives CASRRTGVTDTQYF. The full variable domain, in which reference TRBV28 and TRBJ2-3 provide the parts outside the CDR3, is DVKVTQSSRYLVKRTGEKVFLECVQDMDHENMFWYRQDPGLGLRLIYFSYDVKMKEKGDIPEGYSVSREKKERFSLILESASTNQTSMYLCASRRTGVTDTQYFGPGTRLTVL.